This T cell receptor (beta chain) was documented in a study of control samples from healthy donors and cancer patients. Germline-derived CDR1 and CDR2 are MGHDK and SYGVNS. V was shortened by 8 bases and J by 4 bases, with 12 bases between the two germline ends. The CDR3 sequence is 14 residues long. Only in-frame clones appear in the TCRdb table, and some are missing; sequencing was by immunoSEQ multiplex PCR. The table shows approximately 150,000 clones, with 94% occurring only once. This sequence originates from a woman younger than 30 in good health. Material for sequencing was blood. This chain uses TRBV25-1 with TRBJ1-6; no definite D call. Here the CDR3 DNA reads TGTGCCAGCTCCCTCTTGGTTTATAATTCACCCCTCCACTTT. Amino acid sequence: CASSLLVYNSPLHF. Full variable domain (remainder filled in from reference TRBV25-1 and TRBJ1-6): EADIYQTPRYLVIGTGKKITLECSQTMGHDKMYWYQQDPGMELHLIHYSYGVNSTEKGDLSSESTVSRIRTEHFPLTLESARPSHTSQYLCASSLLVYNSPLHFGNGTRLTVT.